Below are 26 T cell receptor beta chains sequenced from a single sample in a study of HIV-infected patients and healthy controls. Follow-up blood was drawn about 14 weeks, roughly three months, after antiretroviral therapy began. No cell fractionation was done, so the repertoire covers all unsorted peripheral blood T cells. cDNA was made from roughly 500 ng RNA using alpha and beta constant primers. Each of the alpha and beta chains got its own library through chain-specific third strand synthesis with indices. Each CDR3 protein gets one entry after TCRdb re-called the 5' RACE reads with MiXCR. The sample consists of around 11,000 distinct CDR3 sequences, around 5.9% of them appearing once. The sequencing here drew on blood, taken during antiretroviral therapy. Receptor source: an adult with HIV infection. The donor label of this sample is uncertain.

The sample holds a few counts of this clonotype. This chain joins TRBV6-1 and TRBJ1-1, with D hard to call. Trimming shortened V by 7 bases and J by 1 base, and 10 bases separated the two germline ends. This CDR3 is 13 amino acids long. Germline CDR1 MNHNS, CDR2 SASEGT. This CDR3 reads CASMGSGNTEAFF. CDR3 bases: TGTGCCAGCATGGGGAGTGGGAACACTGAAGCTTTCTTT.

This clonotype is deemed medium-sized. The gene calls are TRBV5-1 and TRBJ1-5; D is perhaps TRBD1 (5 bases). The germline V and J ends were trimmed by 4 bases and 7 bases, with 12 bases remaining between them. Looked up from germline, CDR1 is SGHRS and CDR2 is YFSETQ. This CDR3 has 13 amino acids. This CDR3 is CASSTYGGQPQHF. In nucleotides, the CDR3 is TGCGCCAGCAGCACATATGGGGGACAGCCCCAGCATTTT.

This clonotype has a count of ten or more. The chain carries TRBV6-1 and TRBJ2-1, with 11 positions matching TRBD2. V was pared by 7 bases and J by 3 bases, with 5 bases of the junction left unmatched. The CDR3 extends over 15 amino acids. Germline V gene data show CDR1 as MNHNS and CDR2 as SASEGT. The CDR3 bases are TGTGCCAGCACATTGACTAGCGGGATCTACAATGAGCAGTTCTTC. Translated, it gives CASTLTSGIYNEQFF.

At least ten counts were recorded for this clonotype. The genes are TRBV24-1 and TRBJ2-2, with D possibly being TRBD1 (6 bases). CDR1 and CDR2 from the germline V gene are KGHDR and SFDVKD. The V end was cut by 4 bases, the J end by 1 base, with 6 bases between. The CDR3 is 14 amino acids. The CDR3 loop reads CATSDRGNTGELFF. In DNA, the CDR3 is TGTGCCACCAGTGACAGGGGGAACACCGGGGAGCTGTTTTTT.

This clonotype appeared many times. The chain links TRBV10-2 to TRBJ2-1; 10 nucleotides align to TRBD1. The CDR3 covers 13 residues. V gave up 6 bases and J gave up 9 bases; unmatched junction bases: 5. CDR1 and CDR2 (germline): WSHSY, SAAADI. The CDR3, as DNA: TGCGCCAGCAGCCTGACAGGGGGCCCTGAGCAGTTCTTC. It specifies CASSLTGGPEQFF.

This clonotype was seen repeatedly, ten times or more. J is TRBJ2-3 and V is TRBV6-5; perhaps D is TRBD1 or TRBD2 (5 bases each). The V gene lost 3 bases and the J gene lost 0 bases, with 10 bases spanning the gap. Per germline, CDR1 MNHEY and CDR2 SVGAGI. The CDR3 has 15 residues. The CDR3 nucleotides are TGTGCCAGCAGTTATGGGACGGGAAGCACAGATACGCAGTATTTT. This sequence encodes CASSYGTGSTDTQYF.

This clonotype qualifies as medium-sized. This chain joins TRBV20-1 and TRBJ1-1; D gene ambiguous. CDR3 length equals 14 residues. Trimming took 0 bases from V and 5 from J, leaving 13 bases between them. In germline, CDR1 is DFQATT, CDR2 SNEGSKA (reference sequence). The CDR3, as DNA: TGCAGTGCTAGAGATGCGGGCCCGGGGACTGAAGCTTTCTTT. It is translated as CSARDAGPGTEAFF.

There are a few counts of this clonotype. The V and J genes are TRBV5-1 and TRBJ1-2; D might be TRBD1 (6 bases). The CDR3 sequence is 15 residues long. V was cut by 4 bases and J by 4 bases, with 17 bases left in between. The germline CDR1 and CDR2 sequences are SGHRS and YFSETQ. The CDR3 region has the DNA TGCGCCAGCAGCCCTGGGACTTTCAGGGGCTATGGCTACACCTTC. Its translation: CASSPGTFRGYGYTF. The full variable domain, completed using reference TRBV5-1 and TRBJ1-2, is KAGVTQTPRYLIKTRGQQVTLSCSPISGHRSVSWYQQTPGQGLQFLFEYFSETQRNKGNFPGRFSGRQFSNSRSEMNVSTLELGDSALYLCASSPGTFRGYGYTFGSGTRLTVV.

Many counts were recorded for this clonotype. The chain employs TRBV6-4 and TRBJ1-2; D not certain. Germline CDR1 MRHNA, CDR2 SNTAGT. The CDR3 has 13 residues. The V end was cut by 7 bases, the J end by 8 bases, with 17 bases between. CDR3 sequence (DNA): TGTGCCAGCAAGGAGTCAGGAGGAAGCGGCTACACCTTC. This translates into CASKESGGSGYTF.

The table lists this clonotype with many counts. The chain links TRBV18 to TRBJ1-1; unclear D gene. Trimming cost V 6 bases and J 3 bases, with 11 bases left between them. Germline lookup yields CDR1 KGHSH and CDR2 LQKENI. The CDR3 contains 13 residues. CDR3 nucleotides: TGTGCCAGCTCCTCCATCCTGGACACTGAAGCTTTCTTT. It is translated as CASSSILDTEAFF.

This clonotype was found many times. V usage is TRBV12-3 or TRBV12-4 and J usage is TRBJ1-1, with a tentative D call TRBD1 (5 bases). Trimming stripped 7 bases from V and 3 bases from J, with 18 bases between. The CDR3 totals 15 residues. The chain's CDR3 is CASTPWGGLDTEAFF. The CDR3 DNA reads TGTGCCAGCACGCCTTGGGGGGGGTTGGACACTGAAGCTTTCTTT.

This clonotype was seen at least ten times. The chain combines TRBV6-5 with TRBJ1-1, with D perhaps matching TRBD1 (5 bases). Trimming stripped 2 bases from V and 4 bases from J, with 8 bases between. There are 13 residues in the CDR3. Germline CDR1 and CDR2: MNHEY and SVGAGI. CDR3 sequence (DNA): TGTGCCAGCAGTTACCAGGGAAGCACTGAAGCTTTCTTT. Protein sequence: CASSYQGSTEAFF.

This clonotype was recorded many times. This chain connects TRBV5-4 to TRBJ2-3; 8 nucleotides align to TRBD2. Germline V CDR1 and CDR2: SGHNT, YYREEE (reference sequence). V dropped 3 bases and J dropped 4; count of bases not matched to a gene: 10. CDR3 length: 16 residues. CDR3 nucleotide sequence: TGTGCCAGCAGCTCTGGGGGTAGCGGGGTGGCAGATACGCAGTATTTT. Translating gives CASSSGGSGVADTQYF.

In this sample, this clonotype turned up many times. The chain employs TRBV14 and TRBJ1-1; the match to TRBD1 covers 9 bases. CDR1 is SGHDN and CDR2 is FVKESK in the germline V gene. Trimming cost V 5 bases and J 4 bases; bases outside gene matches: 5. The CDR3 is 14 amino acids. The CDR3 DNA is TGTGCCAGCAGCTATATGACAGGGGGCACTGAAGCTTTCTTT. Translating gives CASSYMTGGTEAFF.

This clonotype was detected many times. The CDR3, as DNA: TGTGCCAGCAGCTCGGACAGCCGCACAGATACGCAGTATTTT. It specifies CASSSDSRTDTQYF. J is TRBJ2-3 and V is TRBV7-9, with D perhaps TRBD1 (6 bases). Germline V gives CDR1 SEHNR, CDR2 FQNEAQ (reference sequence). Trimming stripped 4 bases from V and 1 base from J, with 9 bases between. The CDR3 spans 14 residues.

This clonotype has ten or more counts. The CDR3 region is CASTWDPVTDEQFF. Written as DNA, the CDR3 is TGTGCCAGCACTTGGGACCCAGTTACAGATGAGCAGTTCTTC. This chain joins TRBV6-2 or TRBV6-3 and TRBJ2-1; perhaps D is TRBD1 or TRBD2 (5 bases each). Germline CDR1 MNHEY, CDR2 SVGEGT. V lost 7 bases and J lost 8, with 18 bases in between. The CDR3 is 14 residues long.

This clonotype was seen ten or more times. J is TRBJ1-1 and V is TRBV20-1; tentative D call: TRBD1 (6 bases). The CDR3 has 14 residues. CDR1 DFQATT and CDR2 SNEGSKA come from the germline V gene (reference sequence). The ends were cut back, 3 bases at V and 1 base at J, with 12 bases in the middle. This CDR3 is CSARGGASNTEAFF. The CDR3 nucleotides are TGCAGTGCTAGGGGGGGGGCGTCGAACACTGAAGCTTTCTTT.

V gene TRBV19 combines with J gene TRBJ2-1, with 8 bases fitting TRBD2. The CDR3 contains 12 residues. After removal of 10 bases from V and 14 bases from J, the junction contained 13 bases not matched to a gene. The germline V gene encodes CDR1 LNHDA and CDR2 SQIVND (reference sequence). The CDR3 loop reads CATGGETSLKFF. CDR3 bases: TGTGCCACCGGGGGGGAAACTAGCCTCAAGTTCTTC.

This clonotype has a count of ten or more. The chain has TRBV5-8 and TRBJ2-7; D unresolved. Germline assignment: CDR1 SGHTS and CDR2 YDEGEE. The CDR3 covers 11 residues. Deletions cut 4 bases from V and 1 base from J, with 3 bases between. The chain's CDR3 is CASSPSYEQYF. CDR3 nucleotides: TGTGCCAGCAGCCCGTCCTACGAGCAGTACTTC.

The chain is built from TRBV12-3 or TRBV12-4 and TRBJ2-5; TRBD2 agrees at 7 bases. Trimming cost V 7 bases and J 5 bases; bases outside gene matches: 7. This CDR3 contains 13 residues. The CDR3 bases are TGTGCCAGCACCCGGGGAGGGAAGGAGACCCAGTACTTC. This sequence encodes CASTRGGKETQYF.

In this sample, this clonotype turned up many times. The chain is built from TRBV19 and TRBJ2-3, with 13 bases identical to TRBD2. This CDR3 is 15 amino acids long. In germline, CDR1 is LNHDA, CDR2 SQIVND (reference sequence). With V trimmed by 1 base and J by 5 bases, 0 bases remained unmatched. The CDR3: CASSIGLAGGDTQYF. CDR3 coding DNA: TGTGCCAGTAGTATAGGACTAGCGGGGGGAGATACGCAGTATTTT.

This clonotype is medium-sized in the sample. The chain is built from TRBV5-4 and TRBJ2-3; 9 positions agree with TRBD2. The CDR3 length is 14 residues. Germline V lookup: CDR1 SGHNT, CDR2 YYREEE (reference sequence). The V and J ends lost 5 bases and 2 bases, in that order; junction bases with no gene match: 3. The CDR3 reads CASSRGGATDTQYF. The CDR3 DNA reads as TGTGCCAGCAGTCGCGGGGGGGCCACAGATACGCAGTATTTT. The full variable domain, in which reference TRBV5-4 and TRBJ2-3 provide the parts outside the CDR3, is ETGVTQSPTHLIKTRGQQVTLRCSSQSGHNTVSWYQQALGQGPQFIFQYYREEENGRGNFPPRFSGLQFPNYSSELNVNALELDDSALYLCASSRGGATDTQYFGPGTRLTVL.

In its sample, this clonotype is medium-sized. The chain couples TRBV7-3 to TRBJ2-1; the match to TRBD1 covers 8 bases. The length of the CDR3 is 16 residues. Trimming cost V 3 bases and J 1 base; bases outside gene matches: 5. Germline V gene sequence: CDR1 SGHTA, CDR2 FQGTGA. The CDR3, as DNA: TGTGCCAGCAGCTTCCCACAGGGGGATTCCTACAATGAGCAGTTCTTC. Its translation is CASSFPQGDSYNEQFF.

This clonotype is labeled as medium-sized. The chain recombines TRBV2 with TRBJ1-4; D unclear. Germline V gene data show CDR1 as SNHLY and CDR2 as FYNNEI. V gave up 8 bases and J gave up 8 bases, with 9 bases separating them. The CDR3 is 11 amino acids. CDR3 bases: TGTGCCAGCGGGCCCCGGGAAAAACTGTTTTTT. This translates into CASGPREKLFF. Full variable domain (outside the CDR3, taken from reference TRBV2 and TRBJ1-4): EPEVTQTPSHQVTQMGQEVILRCVPISNHLYFYWYRQILGQKVEFLVSFYNNEISEKSEIFDDQFSVERPDGSNFTLKIRSTKLEDSAMYFCASGPREKLFFGSGTQLSVL.

The table lists this clonotype with many counts. The chain uses TRBV6-6 and TRBJ2-7, with no clear D. Between the trimmed V and J ends, which lost 7 bases and 6 bases, there was a span of 10 bases. This CDR3 region has 11 residues. From germline, CDR1 is MNHNY and CDR2 SVGAGI (reference sequence). CDR3 protein: CASKEYGEQYF. CDR3 in DNA: TGTGCCAGCAAGGAGTATGGCGAGCAGTACTTC.

This clonotype was recorded at least ten times. The rearrangement uses TRBV30 and TRBJ2-5; D may be TRBD1 (7 bases). V dropped 3 bases and J dropped 3 bases, with 14 bases sitting between them. CDR3 length: 14 amino acids. From germline, CDR1 is GTSNPN and CDR2 SVGIG (reference sequence). CDR3 sequence (DNA): TGTGCCTGGAGAAAGGCGGGACAGAAAGAGACCCAGTACTTC. As protein: CAWRKAGQKETQYF.